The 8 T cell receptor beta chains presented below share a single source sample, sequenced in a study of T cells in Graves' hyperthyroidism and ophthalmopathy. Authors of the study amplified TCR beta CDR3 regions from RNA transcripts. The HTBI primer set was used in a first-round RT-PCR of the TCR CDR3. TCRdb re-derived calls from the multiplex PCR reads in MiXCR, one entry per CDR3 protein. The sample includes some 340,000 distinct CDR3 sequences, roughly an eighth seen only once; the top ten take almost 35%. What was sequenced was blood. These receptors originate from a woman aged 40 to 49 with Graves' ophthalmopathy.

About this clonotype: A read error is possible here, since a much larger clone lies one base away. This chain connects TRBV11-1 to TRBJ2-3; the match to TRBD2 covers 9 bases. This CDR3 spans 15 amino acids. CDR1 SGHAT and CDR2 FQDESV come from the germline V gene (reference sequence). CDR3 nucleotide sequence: TGTGCCGGCAGTTACCTAGCGGGGCTACCAGATACGCAGTATTTT. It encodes CAGSYLAGLPDTQYF.

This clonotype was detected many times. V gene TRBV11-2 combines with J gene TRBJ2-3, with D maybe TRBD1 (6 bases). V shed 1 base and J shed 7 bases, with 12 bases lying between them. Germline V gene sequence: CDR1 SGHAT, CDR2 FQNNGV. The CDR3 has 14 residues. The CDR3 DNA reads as TGTGCCAGCAGCTTAGGGACAGACGTAAATACGCAGTATTTT. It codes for CASSLGTDVNTQYF.

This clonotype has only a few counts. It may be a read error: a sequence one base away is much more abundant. The CDR3 region has the DNA TGTGCCAGCAGCCCGACAGGGGGCGATGGCTACACCTTC. It yields the protein CASSPTGGDGYTF. The rearrangement joins TRBV6-1 to TRBJ1-2; 10 bases align to TRBD1. This CDR3 is built from 13 residues. The V gene end was trimmed by 6 bases and the J gene end by 6 bases; junction bases not matched to a gene: 4. Germline CDR1 is MNHNS and CDR2 is SASEGT.

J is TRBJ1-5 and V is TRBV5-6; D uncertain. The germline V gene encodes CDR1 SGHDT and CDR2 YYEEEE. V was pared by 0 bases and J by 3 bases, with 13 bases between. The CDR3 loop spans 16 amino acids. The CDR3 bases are TGTGCCAGCAGCTTGGGGCCCCCGGGAAACAATCAGCCCCAGCATTTT. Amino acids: CASSLGPPGNNQPQHF.

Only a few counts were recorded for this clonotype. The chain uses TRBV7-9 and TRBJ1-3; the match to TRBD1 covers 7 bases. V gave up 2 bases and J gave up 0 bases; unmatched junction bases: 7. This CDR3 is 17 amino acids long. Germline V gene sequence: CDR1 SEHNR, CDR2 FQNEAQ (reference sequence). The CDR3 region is CASSLRPDRSSGNTIYF. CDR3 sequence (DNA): TGTGCCAGCAGCTTAAGGCCGGACAGGAGCTCTGGAAACACCATATATTTT.

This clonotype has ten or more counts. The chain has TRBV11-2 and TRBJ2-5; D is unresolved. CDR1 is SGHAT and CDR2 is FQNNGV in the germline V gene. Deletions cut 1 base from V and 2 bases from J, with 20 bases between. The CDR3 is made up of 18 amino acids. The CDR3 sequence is CASSLAPFRYRRQETQYF. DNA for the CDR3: TGTGCCAGCAGCTTAGCCCCCTTCCGTTATAGAAGGCAAGAGACCCAGTACTTC.

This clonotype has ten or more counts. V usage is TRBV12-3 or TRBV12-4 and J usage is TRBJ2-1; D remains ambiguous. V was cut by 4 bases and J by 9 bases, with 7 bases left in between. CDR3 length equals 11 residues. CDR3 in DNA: TGTGCCAGCAGTTGGGGTGGTGAGCAGTTCTTC. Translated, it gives CASSWGGEQFF.

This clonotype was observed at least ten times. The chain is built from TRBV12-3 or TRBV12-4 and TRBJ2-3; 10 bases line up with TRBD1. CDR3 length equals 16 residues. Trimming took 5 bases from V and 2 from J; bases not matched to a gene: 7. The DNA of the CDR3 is TGTGCCAGCAGTGCGGACAGGGGGGCAGCCACAGATACGCAGTATTTT. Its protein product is CASSADRGAATDTQYF.